This TCR beta chain comes out of a study of OX40 agonist ivuxolimab in advanced cancers. Study as a whole: A diagnosis of hepatocellular carcinoma, melanoma, renal cell or head and neck cancer was present in dose-escalation patients. 30% to 40% of patients had received prior checkpoint inhibitor therapy.

Produced via immunoSEQ multiplex PCR; TCRdb's table is partial and in-frame only. The data hold about 56,000 clones, with nearly 85% observed a single time. Findings of the study overall: Low normalized T-cell clonal expansion also characterized some of the nonresponders. At 0.1 to 3.0 mg/kg, clonal expansion of CD4+ and CD8+ blood T cells had occurred by week 6.

This clone was observed a single time. What it recognizes is unknown. The origin of this receptor is an adult with an advanced solid tumor such as melanoma, head and neck, liver or kidney cancer. The sample was CD4+ or CD8+ T cells sorted from blood, taken in a trial of the OX40 agonist ivuxolimab.

CDR3 bases: TGTGCCAGTAGTAAGACCAAGGGCTCCTACAATGAGCAGTTCTTC. Its protein is CASSKTKGSYNEQFF. V is TRBV19 and J is TRBJ2-1; unclear D gene. Germline V CDR1 and CDR2: LNHDA, SQIVND (reference sequence). Trimming cost V 4 bases and J 0 bases, with 10 bases left between them. The CDR3 contains 15 residues.